The 25 T cell receptor beta chains presented below share a single source sample, sequenced in a study of cytomegalovirus exposure and HLA in healthy donors. TCRdb keeps only in-frame clones here, not all; method: immunoSEQ multiplex PCR. The table includes 50,000 to 65,000 clones, 90% to 97% detected once. The sequenced sample was PBMCs. These receptors all come from a woman between 18 and 29 years old in good health and CMV-seronegative.

The chain employs TRBV5-1 and TRBJ1-5, with TRBD1 as a possible D gene (5 bases). The germline V and J ends were trimmed by 0 bases and 3 bases, with 10 bases remaining between them. Germline-derived CDR1 and CDR2 are SGHRS and YFSETQ. The CDR3 runs to 15 residues. CDR3 DNA sequence: TGCGCCAGCAGCTTGGTGCCAGGGAACAATCAGCCCCAGCATTTT. Protein product: CASSLVPGNNQPQHF.

The V call is TRBV9, the J call TRBJ2-5; 8 bases align to TRBD2. With V trimmed by 0 bases and J by 2 bases, 9 bases remained unmatched. The CDR3 sequence is 17 residues long. CDR1 and CDR2 from the germline V gene are SGDLS and YYNGEE. The CDR3 sequence is CASSVGSRGGRQETQYF. The CDR3 region has the DNA TGTGCCAGCAGCGTAGGCTCTCGGGGGGGGCGGCAAGAGACCCAGTACTTC.

This clone turned up a few times. The chain couples TRBV6-4 to TRBJ2-6; D possibly corresponds to TRBD2 (6 bases). CDR3 length: 17 residues. Germline lookup yields CDR1 MRHNA and CDR2 SNTAGT. V shed 5 bases and J shed 0 bases, with 14 bases lying between them. In DNA form, the CDR3 reads TGTGCCAGCAGTCTGGGGGGTACGGGCTCTGGGGCCAACGTCCTGACTTTC. Its translation: CASSLGGTGSGANVLTF.

The rearrangement links TRBV30 to TRBJ2-7; D possibly corresponds to TRBD1 (5 bases). CDR1 and CDR2 (germline): GTSNPN, SVGIG (reference sequence). V lost 4 bases and J lost 0, with 13 bases in between. CDR3 length equals 14 residues. CDR3 bases: TGTGCCTGGATTCGCCAGGGTACCTCCTACGAGCAGTACTTC. Protein: CAWIRQGTSYEQYF.

This clone was seen only once. The chain has TRBV7-8 and TRBJ1-1, with 11 bases lining up with TRBD1. The ends lost 5 bases at V and 5 bases at J; junction bases unmatched: 13. Germline V gene sequence: CDR1 SGHVS, CDR2 FQNEAQ. CDR3 size: 17 residues. The CDR3 sequence: CASSPGTGGLAGTEAFF. The DNA for the CDR3 is TGTGCCAGCAGCCCAGGGACAGGGGGTTTGGCGGGGACTGAAGCTTTCTTT.

The chain is built from TRBV18 and TRBJ2-3; 8 positions agree with TRBD2. Germline V gives CDR1 KGHSH, CDR2 LQKENI. With 4 bases clipped from V and 0 bases from J, the junction kept 15 bases outside the gene matches. The CDR3 has 19 residues. CDR3 in amino acids: CASSRRGGPQATSTDTQYF. CDR3 bases: TGTGCCAGCTCACGACGGGGGGGCCCCCAGGCAACTAGCACAGATACGCAGTATTTT.

V and J are TRBV28 and TRBJ1-4, with 7 bases lining up with TRBD1. Per the germline V gene, CDR1 is MDHEN and CDR2 is SYDVKM. CDR3 size: 14 residues. V shed 6 bases, J shed 5 bases, and the junction held 6 bases outside the gene matches. CDR3 in DNA: TGTGCCAGCAGACGACAGGGATCAAATGAAAAACTGTTTTTT. This gives the protein CASRRQGSNEKLFF.

V and J are TRBV7-2 and TRBJ2-3; 11 bases map to TRBD2. CDR1 SGHTA and CDR2 FQGNSA come from the germline V gene. This CDR3 is 16 amino acids long. Germline trimming cut 5 bases from V and 2 bases from J; bases unmatched to any gene: 6. CDR3 DNA: TGTGCCAGCAGCAAACGACTAGCGGGGCACACAGATACGCAGTATTTT. Protein: CASSKRLAGHTDTQYF.

The V and J genes are TRBV30 and TRBJ2-2, with a tentative D call TRBD2 (5 bases). V was clipped by 3 bases and J by 8 bases, with 16 bases between them. The CDR3 runs to 14 residues. In germline, CDR1 is GTSNPN, CDR2 SVGIG (reference sequence). This CDR3 is CAWSPGRAAGELFF. CDR3 DNA: TGTGCCTGGAGCCCCGGGCGGGCGGCGGGGGAGCTGTTTTTT.

The DNA for the CDR3 is TGTGCCAGCAGCGGGGGGGGCAGCACAGATACGCAGTATTTT. Amino acid sequence: CASSGGGSTDTQYF. The chain links TRBV9 to TRBJ2-3, with D tentatively TRBD2 (7 bases). Deletions cut 3 bases from V and 0 bases from J, with 8 bases between. Germline V gene data show CDR1 as SGDLS and CDR2 as YYNGEE. The CDR3 totals 14 residues.

The V call is TRBV30, the J call TRBJ1-4, with D unclear. The germline V gene has CDR1 GTSNPN and CDR2 SVGIG (reference sequence). Trimming cost V 3 bases and J 15 bases, with 14 bases left between them. The CDR3 runs 11 residues. The CDR3 sequence is CAWSAGGRVFF. The CDR3 nucleotides read TGTGCCTGGAGCGCCGGAGGGAGAGTGTTTTTT.

The chain uses TRBV28 and TRBJ2-1, with 12 positions matching TRBD2. Trimming at V came to 6 bases and at J to 7 bases, leaving 13 bases not matched to a gene. The CDR3 totals 17 residues. The germline gives CDR1 MDHEN, CDR2 SYDVKM. The CDR3 DNA reads as TGTGCCAGCAGCAGACTAGCGGGAGCTGGGTTCGATAATGAGCAGTTCTTC. This encodes CASSRLAGAGFDNEQFF.

This clone occurred once. J is TRBJ2-5 and V is TRBV5-4; 8 nucleotides align to TRBD2. The CDR3 totals 16 residues. CDR1 SGHNT and CDR2 YYREEE come from the germline V gene (reference sequence). The trim removed 3 bases at V and 6 bases at J, leaving 13 bases unmatched. The CDR3 nucleotides read TGTGCCAGCAGCTCCCAAGAGTTAGGCGGGAGGCAGACCCAGTACTTC. Amino acid sequence: CASSSQELGGRQTQYF.

The table lists this clone with a count of one. The chain uses TRBV28 and TRBJ1-2; 7 bases are a match to TRBD1. The V gene end was trimmed by 4 bases and the J gene end by 0 bases; junction bases not matched to a gene: 5. Per germline, CDR1 MDHEN and CDR2 SYDVKM. This CDR3 has 15 residues. CDR3 sequence reads: CASSSPGGANYGYTF. The CDR3 region has the DNA TGTGCCAGCAGTTCCCCAGGGGGAGCTAACTATGGCTACACCTTC.

The gene calls are TRBV6-6 and TRBJ2-2, with 9 bases lining up with TRBD2. Germline CDR1 reads MNHNY; CDR2 reads SVGAGI (reference sequence). The CDR3 runs to 14 residues. V dropped 5 bases and J dropped 5; count of bases not matched to a gene: 3. CDR3 DNA sequence: TGTGCCAGCAGTACCCTAGCGGGAACCGGGGAGCTGTTTTTT. Protein product: CASSTLAGTGELFF.

This clone has just one count. The chain couples TRBV19 to TRBJ1-5; D is perhaps TRBD1 (5 bases). Looked up from germline, CDR1 is LNHDA and CDR2 is SQIVND (reference sequence). The germline V and J ends were trimmed by 5 bases and 0 bases, with 11 bases remaining between them. The length of the CDR3 is 15 residues. The CDR3 bases are TGTGCCAGTAGTTGGGGGGGGTATAGCAATCAGCCCCAGCATTTT. Translated: CASSWGGYSNQPQHF.

The rearrangement uses TRBV6-5 and TRBJ2-1, with 12 nucleotides matching TRBD2. Germline V CDR1 and CDR2: MNHEY, SVGAGI. The CDR3 length is 15 residues. With V trimmed by 6 bases and J by 4 bases, 4 bases remained unmatched. CDR3 protein: CASRRGLAGYNEQFF. As DNA, the CDR3 is TGTGCCAGCAGAAGGGGACTAGCGGGTTACAATGAGCAGTTCTTC.

The chain links TRBV18 to TRBJ1-5; no clear D gene. V gave up 2 bases and J gave up 2 bases, with 10 bases separating them. CDR1 KGHSH and CDR2 LQKENI come from the germline V gene. The CDR3 consists of 15 residues. CDR3 bases: TGTGCCAGCTCACCAAGCGTGGGAGGCAATCAGCCCCAGCATTTT. It translates to CASSPSVGGNQPQHF.

The chain couples TRBV10-1 to TRBJ2-1; a weak D match, TRBD1 (6 bases). With 3 bases removed from V and 5 bases from J, the gap between germline ends came to 11 bases. This CDR3 has 14 residues. The germline gives CDR1 WNHNN, CDR2 SYGVQD (reference sequence). CDR3 bases: TGCGCCAGCAGTGAAGGGGGACCAGACAATGAGCAGTTCTTC. It is translated as CASSEGGPDNEQFF.

The chain couples TRBV7-3 to TRBJ2-5; TRBD2 aligns across 8 bases. The CDR3 runs to 13 residues. V trimming: 5 bases; J trimming: 2 bases; junction bases outside the gene matches: 1. Germline V gives CDR1 SGHTA, CDR2 FQGTGA. The CDR3 DNA sequence: TGTGCCAGCAGCACTAGCGGACAAGAGACCCAGTACTTC. This gives the protein CASSTSGQETQYF.

V is TRBV5-4 and J is TRBJ1-1, with a possible D match to TRBD1 (5 bases). The CDR3 runs 14 residues. V was clipped by 4 bases and J by 3 bases, with 13 bases between them. Looked up from germline, CDR1 is SGHNT and CDR2 is YYREEE (reference sequence). In DNA, the CDR3 is TGTGCCAGCAGCACCCGGGGGGGGTACACTGAAGCTTTCTTT. It translates to CASSTRGGYTEAFF.

V is TRBV10-3 and J is TRBJ2-2, with 16 bases aligning to TRBD2. The germline V gene encodes CDR1 ENHRY and CDR2 SYGVKD. The junction had 1 base not matched to a gene; V was cut back by 6 bases and J by 6 bases. The CDR3 consists of 15 residues. The chain's CDR3 is CAIRGLAGGPGELFF. The CDR3 coding sequence is TGTGCCATCAGGGGACTAGCGGGAGGGCCCGGGGAGCTGTTTTTT.

The gene calls are TRBV27 and TRBJ2-5; the match to TRBD2 covers 10 bases. The germline V gene encodes CDR1 MNHEY and CDR2 SMNVEV (reference sequence). The V segment lost 3 bases and the J segment 9 bases; nucleotides outside the gene matches: 13. The CDR3 runs 16 residues. CDR3 sequence reads: CASSFWGGQRGGPQYF. CDR3 DNA: TGTGCCAGCAGTTTTTGGGGGGGCCAGCGGGGGGGGCCCCAGTACTTC.

The J gene is TRBJ2-7, the V gene TRBV11-2; 9 nucleotides align to TRBD1. CDR3 length: 13 amino acids. Per germline, CDR1 SGHAT and CDR2 FQNNGV. V was clipped by 5 bases and J by 6 bases; unmatched bases: 5. The DNA for the CDR3 is TGTGCCAGCAGCACCGGGACAGGGTTCGAGCAGTACTTC. It codes for CASSTGTGFEQYF.

The genes are TRBV25-1 and TRBJ1-4; 7 positions match TRBD1. There are 14 residues in the CDR3. V shed 7 bases and J 5 bases; nucleotides not matched to a gene: 7. The germline gives CDR1 MGHDK, CDR2 SYGVNS. CDR3: CASTRQGMNEKLFF. The CDR3 DNA reads as TGTGCCAGCACAAGACAGGGTATGAATGAAAAACTGTTTTTT.